This TCR beta chain was captured in a study of blood T cell repertoires in COVID-19 (dated by TCRdb to the early 2020s). A note on the overall study: The collaborator samples originated in the United States, Italy and Spain and spanned the acute and convalescent phases of COVID-19. The prospective study material was composed of cDNA or gDNA derived from T cells, B-cell-depleted T cells, or PBMCs. The dataset comprised deeply sampled blood TCRbeta repertoires from subjects exposed to, actively infected with, or recovered from COVID-19. A freely available public database, intended as a resource for researchers studying the immune response to SARS-CoV-2, is where the repertoires were released. Samples came from the ongoing ImmuneRACE study (first 160 participants) plus 1,254 subjects from 6 global collaborators. The sample metadata nearly always contained a de-identified subject ID, COVID-19 status, age in years and sex. Where available, HLA class I and class II types were taken from metadata supplied by the sample provider and were not determined by assay-based typing. The paper's findings and limits, for the study overall: The amount of clinical and demographic metadata varied by source and participant and was provided uncurated.

Each collaborating institution followed its own protocols to collect whole blood in K2EDTA tubes. For TCRbeta analysis, collaborator samples were shipped as frozen whole blood, as isolated PBMCs, or as DNA extracted from either sample type. The germline V gene sets CDR1 to SGHDN and CDR2 to FVKESK. V is shortened by 8 bases, J by 0 bases, and the region joining them spans 23 bases. The CDR3 runs 17 residues from the cysteine to the phenylalanine. The retained sequence is limited to the CDR3, 51 bases, with the frame set at the first base. TCRbeta CDR3 regions were amplified from genomic DNA by means of the immunoSEQ Assay, a bias-controlled multiplex PCR. In the paper's pipeline: The number of nucleated cells in each sample was estimated from the amplification of reference gene primers within the assay. To quantify the absolute abundance of each unique TCRbeta CDR3 rearrangement, sequence reads were collapsed and filtered. Productive Simpson clonality was computed per sample as the square root of Simpson's diversity index over productive rearrangements. TCRdb mirrors the immuneACCESS table, restricted to in-frame sequences. Some clones are absent from its copies; in checked studies, under half trace to an unresolved V gene, and the reason for the others is unknown. The DNA was the basis for D and trimming; V, J and clone size are from that table. Here the sample has around 200,000 clones; around 80% occur a single time. The ten most abundant clones make up about 9.4% of the sample.

For this clone: Its binding antigen is unknown. No clone much larger than this one lies a single base away; base qualities are absent.

The receptor chain draws on TRBV14 and TRBJ2-7; possibly the D gene is TRBD1, per 6 matching bases. The sequence came from a woman of 80 years or more with acute or convalescent COVID-19. The sequencing sample was made of peripheral blood. The bases are TGTGCCAGCTCACAGGGAATAGGACAGAGGTACTCCTACGAGCAGTACTTC. This sequence encodes CASSQGIGQRYSYEQYF.